The clone carrying this T cell receptor beta chain was seen more than once but under ten times. Its antigen is unidentified. MiXCR was run by TCRdb on the 5' RACE reads, yielding one entry per CDR3 protein. Among 530,000 or so distinct CDR3 sequences, approximately 15% were seen once, and the ten largest hold 8.1%. The V and J ends lost 3 bases and 10 bases respectively, with 13 bases between them. CDR1 is MNHEY, CDR2 SMNVEV, per germline (reference sequence). This CDR3 region has 14 residues. These data belong to a study of T-cell memory formation after mild COVID-19. Whole-study context: TCR clusters largely stayed donor specific.

Study results and caveats: Clones contracting day 15 to 85 were balanced CD4/CD8; later expanders leaned CD4+. There were some responding clones in pre-infection memory, which suggested that cross-reactive memory had joined. Proof of SARS-CoV-2 specificity was absent for the second-wave clones that crested on day 37.

V and J are TRBV27 and TRBJ1-6; no reliable D call. The clonotype originates from an adult woman who had mild COVID-19 (a few samples of this study predate the infection). Cell type and time point are not known. Input material: PBMCs or a T cell subset sorted from them (not recorded which). The CDR3: CASSFGSDQSPLHF. CDR3 sequence (DNA): TGTGCCAGCAGTTTTGGGTCAGATCAGTCACCCCTCCACTTT.